This entry features one T cell receptor (beta chain) sequence. TCRdb re-derived calls from the 5' RACE reads in MiXCR, one entry per CDR3 protein. This sample has about 720,000 distinct CDR3 sequences, with about 9.4% found just once. The data were obtained in a study of identical twins. This CDR3 has 14 residues. V was cut by 1 base and J by 4 bases, with 11 bases left in between. Germline loops: CDR1 SGHRS, CDR2 YFSETQ. These data were also reused for a study on yellow fever vaccine responses in identical twins.

V and J are TRBV5-1 and TRBJ1-1, with D possibly being TRBD1 (5 bases). Specimen: PBMCs. The TCR comes from a woman under 30 in good health. CDR3 loop: CASSLNGGGTEAFF. CDR3 bases: TGCGCCAGCAGCTTGAATGGGGGAGGCACTGAAGCTTTCTTT.